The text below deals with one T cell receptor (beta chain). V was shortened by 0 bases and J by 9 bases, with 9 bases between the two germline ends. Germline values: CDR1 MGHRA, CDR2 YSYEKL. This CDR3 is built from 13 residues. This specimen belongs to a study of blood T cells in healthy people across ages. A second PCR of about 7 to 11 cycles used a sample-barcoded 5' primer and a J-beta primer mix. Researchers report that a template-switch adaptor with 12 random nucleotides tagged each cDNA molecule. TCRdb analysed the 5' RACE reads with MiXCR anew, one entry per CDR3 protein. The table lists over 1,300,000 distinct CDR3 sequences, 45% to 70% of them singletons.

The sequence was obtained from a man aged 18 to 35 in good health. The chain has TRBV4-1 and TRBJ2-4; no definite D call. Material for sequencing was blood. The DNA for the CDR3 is TGCGCCAGCAGCCAAGAAGGGCTAGTCATTCAGTACTTC. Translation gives CASSQEGLVIQYF.